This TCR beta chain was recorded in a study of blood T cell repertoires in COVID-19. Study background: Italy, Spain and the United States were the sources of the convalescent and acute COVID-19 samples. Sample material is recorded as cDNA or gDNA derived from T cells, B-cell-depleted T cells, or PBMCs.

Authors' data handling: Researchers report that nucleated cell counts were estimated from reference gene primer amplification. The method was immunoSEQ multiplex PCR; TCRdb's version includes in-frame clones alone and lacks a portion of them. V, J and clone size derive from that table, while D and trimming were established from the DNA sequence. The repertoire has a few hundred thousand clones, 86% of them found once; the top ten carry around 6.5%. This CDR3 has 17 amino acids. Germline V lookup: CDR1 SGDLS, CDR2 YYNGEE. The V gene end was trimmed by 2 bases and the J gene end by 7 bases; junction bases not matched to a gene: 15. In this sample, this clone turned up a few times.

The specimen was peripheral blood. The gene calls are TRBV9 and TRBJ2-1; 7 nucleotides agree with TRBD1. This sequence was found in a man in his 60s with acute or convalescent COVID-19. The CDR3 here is CASSVYRGAEGTNEQFF. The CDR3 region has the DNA TGTGCCAGCAGCGTTTACAGGGGCGCAGAGGGGACAAATGAGCAGTTCTTC. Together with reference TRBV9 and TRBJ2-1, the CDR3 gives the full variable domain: DSGVTQTPKHLITATGQRVTLRCSPRSGDLSVYWYQQSLDQGLQFLIQYYNGEERAKGNILERFSAQQFPDLHSELNLSSLELGDSALYFCASSVYRGAEGTNEQFFGPGTRLTVL.